This T cell receptor (beta chain) was found in a study of OX40 agonist ivuxolimab in advanced cancers. Only one count was recorded for this clone. This CDR3 is 16 amino acids long. In germline, CDR1 is KGHSH, CDR2 LQKENI. V was trimmed by 2 bases and J by 0 bases, leaving 11 bases between them. The data were produced by immunoSEQ multiplex PCR, yet TCRdb's version contains in-frame clones alone and is incomplete. The data hold about 54,000 clones, with almost 85% observed a single time. This receptor was taken from an adult with an advanced solid tumor such as melanoma, head and neck, liver or kidney cancer. Sequenced material: CD4+ or CD8+ T cells sorted from blood, taken in a trial of the OX40 agonist ivuxolimab. The V call is TRBV18, the J call TRBJ1-5; unclear D gene. CDR3 amino acids: CASSPSAEFSNQPQHF. The CDR3 region has the DNA TGTGCCAGCTCACCAAGCGCAGAGTTTAGCAATCAGCCCCAGCATTTT.